This T cell receptor (beta chain) was profiled in a study of radiation and T cells in renal cell carcinoma. Time point of the sample: baseline pretreatment blood. Treatment specified: 15 Gy SBRT to primary tumor, nephrectomy 4 weeks later. This CDR3 comprises 13 residues. In germline, CDR1 is GTSNPN, CDR2 SVGIG (reference sequence). Trimming at V came to 4 bases and at J to 3 bases, leaving 5 bases not matched to a gene. The table came from immunoSEQ multiplex PCR; TCRdb's copy has only in-frame clones and leaves some out. The sample shows tens of thousands of clones, 70% to 80% of them seen only once.

The chain carries TRBV30 and TRBJ2-7; 8 bases map to TRBD1. The sequences come from blood, collected from a patient whose treatment included radiotherapy and nephrectomy. This TCR was sampled from a man between 60 and 70 years old with renal cell carcinoma. In nucleotides, the CDR3 is TGTGCCTGGAAGGGCGACAGGGGCTACGAGCAGTACTTC. This translates into CAWKGDRGYEQYF.